This TCR beta chain derives from a study of T cells in Graves' hyperthyroidism and ophthalmopathy. About this clonotype itself: What it recognizes is unknown.

The CDR3 regions of TCR beta were amplified from RNA transcripts. The TCR CDR3 was amplified in a first-round RT-PCR using the HTBI primer set. TCRdb re-called the multiplex PCR reads with MiXCR, one entry per CDR3 protein. Here the sample spans some 600,000 distinct CDR3 sequences, 35% to 55% being singletons. CDR1 is SQVTM, CDR2 ANQGSEA, per germline. This CDR3 has 13 residues. The V end was cut by 4 bases, the J end by 0 bases, with 9 bases between. Stability of Graves' hyperthyroidism was defined as absent ophthalmopathy progression within 18 months. Recently diagnosed hyperthyroidism of less than 2 months' duration affected patients aged 18 to 65. Study-wide findings and caveats: Most expanded thyroid clonotypes above 0.001 also appeared in blood. Ophthalmopathy was separated from stable hyperthyroidism by a 13 V-J model.

The source material was peripheral blood or thyroid tissue (not recorded which). The chain joins TRBV29-1 to TRBJ1-2; tentative D call: TRBD1 (5 bases). The clonotype was recovered from a young woman with Graves' hyperthyroidism. The CDR3: CSVVDTTNYGYTF. The CDR3 DNA is TGCAGCGTTGTGGACACCACTAACTATGGCTACACCTTC.